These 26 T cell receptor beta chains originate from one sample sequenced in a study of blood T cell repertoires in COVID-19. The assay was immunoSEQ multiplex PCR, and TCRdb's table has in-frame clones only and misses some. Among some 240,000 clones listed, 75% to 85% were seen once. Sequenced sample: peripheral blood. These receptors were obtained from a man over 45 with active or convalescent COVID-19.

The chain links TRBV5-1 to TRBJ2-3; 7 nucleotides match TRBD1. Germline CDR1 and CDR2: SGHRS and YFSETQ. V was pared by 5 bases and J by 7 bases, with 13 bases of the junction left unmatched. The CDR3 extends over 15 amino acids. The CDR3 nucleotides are TGCGCCAGCAGTCCGACAGGGTCGAAGGGGTATACGCAGTATTTT. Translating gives CASSPTGSKGYTQYF.

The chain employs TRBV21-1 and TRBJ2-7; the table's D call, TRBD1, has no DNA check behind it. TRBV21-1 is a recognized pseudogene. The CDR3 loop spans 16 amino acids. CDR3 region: CASSKVWTGGSYEQYF. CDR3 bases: TGTGCCAGCAGCAAAGTTTGGACAGGGGGCTCCTACGAGCAGTACTTC.

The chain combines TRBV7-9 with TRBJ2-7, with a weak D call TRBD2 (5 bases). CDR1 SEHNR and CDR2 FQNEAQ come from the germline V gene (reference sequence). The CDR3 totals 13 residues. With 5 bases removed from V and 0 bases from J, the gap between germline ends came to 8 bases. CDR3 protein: CASSGLRSYEQYF. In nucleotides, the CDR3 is TGTGCCAGCAGCGGACTCCGCTCCTACGAGCAGTACTTC. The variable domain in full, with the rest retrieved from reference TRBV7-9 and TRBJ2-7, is DTGVSQNPRHKITKRGQNVTFRCDPISEHNRLYWYRQTLGQGPEFLTYFQNEAQLEKSRLLSDRFSAERPKGSFSTLEIQRTEQGDSAMYLCASSGLRSYEQYFGPGTRLTVT.

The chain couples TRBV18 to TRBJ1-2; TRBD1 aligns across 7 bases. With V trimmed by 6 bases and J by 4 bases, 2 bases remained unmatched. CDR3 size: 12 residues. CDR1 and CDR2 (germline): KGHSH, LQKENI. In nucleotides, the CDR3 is TGTGCCAGCTCCCGGGACAGCTATGGCTACACCTTC. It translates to CASSRDSYGYTF.

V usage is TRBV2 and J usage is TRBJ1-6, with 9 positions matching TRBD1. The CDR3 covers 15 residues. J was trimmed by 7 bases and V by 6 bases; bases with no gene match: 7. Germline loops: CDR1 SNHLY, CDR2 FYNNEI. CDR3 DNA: TGTGCCAGCAGGACACAGGGGGCGTACAATTCACCCCTCCACTTT. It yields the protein CASRTQGAYNSPLHF.

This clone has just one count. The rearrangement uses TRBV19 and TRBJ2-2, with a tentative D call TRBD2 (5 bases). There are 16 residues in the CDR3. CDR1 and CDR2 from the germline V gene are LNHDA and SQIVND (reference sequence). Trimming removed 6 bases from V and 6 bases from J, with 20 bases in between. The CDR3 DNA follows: TGTGCCAGTAGGCTAACTTCTAGAACGGAGGCCGGGGAGCTGTTTTTT. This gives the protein CASRLTSRTEAGELFF.

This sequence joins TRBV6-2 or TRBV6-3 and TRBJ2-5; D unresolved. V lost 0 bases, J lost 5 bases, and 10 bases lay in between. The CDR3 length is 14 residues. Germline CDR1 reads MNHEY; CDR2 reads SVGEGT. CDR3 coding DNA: TGTGCCAGCAGTTACTCCGGTGAGGAGGAGACCCAGTACTTC. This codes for CASSYSGEEETQYF.

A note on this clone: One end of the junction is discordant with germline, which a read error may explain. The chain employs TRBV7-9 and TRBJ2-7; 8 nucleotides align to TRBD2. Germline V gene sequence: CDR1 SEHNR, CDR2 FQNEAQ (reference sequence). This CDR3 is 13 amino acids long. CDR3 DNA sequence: TGTGCCAGCAGCTTAGCGCAGGGACTAGAAAGCAACTTC. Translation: CASSLAQGLESNF.

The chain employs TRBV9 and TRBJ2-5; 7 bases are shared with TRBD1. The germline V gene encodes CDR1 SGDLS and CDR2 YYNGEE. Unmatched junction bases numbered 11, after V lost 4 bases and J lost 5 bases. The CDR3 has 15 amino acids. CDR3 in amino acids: CASSSRTGPGETQYF. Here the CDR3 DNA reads TGTGCCAGCAGCTCCCGGACAGGCCCAGGGGAGACCCAGTACTTC.

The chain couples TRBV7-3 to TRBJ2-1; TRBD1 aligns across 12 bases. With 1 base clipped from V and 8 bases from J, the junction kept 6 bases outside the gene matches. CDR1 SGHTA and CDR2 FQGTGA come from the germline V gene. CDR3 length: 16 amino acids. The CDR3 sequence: CASSLNPGQGADEQFF. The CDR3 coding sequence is TGTGCCAGCAGCTTAAACCCGGGACAGGGGGCTGATGAGCAGTTCTTC.

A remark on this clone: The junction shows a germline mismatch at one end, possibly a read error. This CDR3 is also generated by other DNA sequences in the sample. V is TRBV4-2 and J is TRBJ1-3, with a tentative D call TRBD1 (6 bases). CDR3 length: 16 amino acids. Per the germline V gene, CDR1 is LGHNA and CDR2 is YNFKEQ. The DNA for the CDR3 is TGTGCCAGCAGCCAAGATCCGGCGGGGGCTGGGAACACCATATATTTT. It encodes CASSQDPAGAGNTIYF.

This CDR3 reads CASSQGTGAFTDTQYF. The DNA for the CDR3 is TGCGCCAGCAGCCAAGGGACGGGAGCCTTCACAGATACGCAGTATTTT. The chain is built from TRBV5-1 and TRBJ2-3, with a possible D match to TRBD2 (6 bases). Trimming left V 4 bases short and J 2 bases short, with 17 bases between. CDR1 and CDR2 (germline): SGHRS, YFSETQ. This CDR3 is 16 amino acids long.

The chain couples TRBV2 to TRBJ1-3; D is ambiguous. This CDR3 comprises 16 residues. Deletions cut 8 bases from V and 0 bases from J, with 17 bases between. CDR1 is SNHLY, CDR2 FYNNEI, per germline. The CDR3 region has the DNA TGTGCCAGCTCCCGGGTAGACGTAAGCTCTGGAAACACCATATATTTT. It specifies CASSRVDVSSGNTIYF.

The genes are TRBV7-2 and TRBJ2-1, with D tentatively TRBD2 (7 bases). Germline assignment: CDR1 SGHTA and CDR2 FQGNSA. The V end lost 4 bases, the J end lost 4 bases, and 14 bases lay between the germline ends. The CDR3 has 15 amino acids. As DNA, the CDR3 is TGTGCCAGCAGCTACAGGGCCGGGGGGTACAATGAGCAGTTCTTC. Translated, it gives CASSYRAGGYNEQFF.

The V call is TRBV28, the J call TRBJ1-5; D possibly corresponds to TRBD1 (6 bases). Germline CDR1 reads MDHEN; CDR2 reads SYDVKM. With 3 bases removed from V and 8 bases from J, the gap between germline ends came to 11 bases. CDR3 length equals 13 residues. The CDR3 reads CASSLGGLKPQHF. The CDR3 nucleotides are TGTGCCAGCAGTTTGGGGGGGCTGAAGCCCCAGCATTTT.

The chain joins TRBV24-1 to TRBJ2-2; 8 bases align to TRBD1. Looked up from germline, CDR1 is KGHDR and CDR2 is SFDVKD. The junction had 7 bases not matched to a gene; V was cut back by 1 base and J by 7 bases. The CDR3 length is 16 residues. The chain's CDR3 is CATSDLPGGRGGELFF. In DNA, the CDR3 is TGTGCCACCAGTGATTTACCAGGGGGCAGAGGCGGGGAGCTGTTTTTT.

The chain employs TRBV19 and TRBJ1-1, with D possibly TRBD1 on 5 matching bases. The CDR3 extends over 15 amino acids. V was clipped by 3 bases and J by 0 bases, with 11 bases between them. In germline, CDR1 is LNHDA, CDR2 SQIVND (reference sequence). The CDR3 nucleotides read TGTGCCAGTAGTATGGGCAGGGTCTTGAACACTGAAGCTTTCTTT. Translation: CASSMGRVLNTEAFF.

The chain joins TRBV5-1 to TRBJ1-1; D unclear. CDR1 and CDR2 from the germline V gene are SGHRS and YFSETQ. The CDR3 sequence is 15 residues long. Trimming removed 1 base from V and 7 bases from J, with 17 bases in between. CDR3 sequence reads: CASSLMSSGGGEAFF. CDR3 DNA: TGCGCCAGCAGCTTGATGTCGTCGGGAGGAGGTGAAGCTTTCTTT. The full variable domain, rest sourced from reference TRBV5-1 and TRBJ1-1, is KAGVTQTPRYLIKTRGQQVTLSCSPISGHRSVSWYQQTPGQGLQFLFEYFSETQRNKGNFPGRFSGRQFSNSRSEMNVSTLELGDSALYLCASSLMSSGGGEAFFGQGTRLTVV.

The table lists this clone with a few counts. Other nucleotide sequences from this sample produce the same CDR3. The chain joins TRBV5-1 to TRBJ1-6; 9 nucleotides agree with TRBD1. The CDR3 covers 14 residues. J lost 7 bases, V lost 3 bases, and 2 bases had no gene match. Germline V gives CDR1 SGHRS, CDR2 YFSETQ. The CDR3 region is CASSWGQGNSPLHF. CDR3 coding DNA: TGCGCCAGCAGCTGGGGACAGGGAAATTCACCCCTCCACTTT.

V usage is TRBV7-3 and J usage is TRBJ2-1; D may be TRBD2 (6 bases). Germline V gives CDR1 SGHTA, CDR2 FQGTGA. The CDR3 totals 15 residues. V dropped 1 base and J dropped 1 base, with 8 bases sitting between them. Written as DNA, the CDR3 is TGTGCCAGCAGCTTAAATGGGGGGTCCTACAATGAGCAGTTCTTC. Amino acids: CASSLNGGSYNEQFF.

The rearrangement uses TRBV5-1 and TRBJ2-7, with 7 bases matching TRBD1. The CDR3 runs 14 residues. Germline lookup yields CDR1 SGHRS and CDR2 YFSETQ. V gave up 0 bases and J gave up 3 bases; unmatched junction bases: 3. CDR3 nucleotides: TGCGCCAGCAGCTTGGGACAGGGTCTCTACGAGCAGTACTTC. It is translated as CASSLGQGLYEQYF.

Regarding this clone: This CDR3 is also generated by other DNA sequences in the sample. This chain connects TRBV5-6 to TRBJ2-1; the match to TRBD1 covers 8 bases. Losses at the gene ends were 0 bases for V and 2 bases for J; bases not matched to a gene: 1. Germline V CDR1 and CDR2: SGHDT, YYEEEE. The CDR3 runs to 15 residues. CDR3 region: CASSLGQGTYNEQFF. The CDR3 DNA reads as TGTGCCAGCAGCTTGGGACAGGGGACCTACAATGAGCAGTTCTTC.

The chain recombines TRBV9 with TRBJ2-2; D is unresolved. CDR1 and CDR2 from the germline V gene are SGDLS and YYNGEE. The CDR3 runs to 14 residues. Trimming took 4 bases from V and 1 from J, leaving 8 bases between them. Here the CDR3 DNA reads TGTGCCAGCAGCCCCAGACAGAACACCGGGGAGCTGTTTTTT. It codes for CASSPRQNTGELFF.

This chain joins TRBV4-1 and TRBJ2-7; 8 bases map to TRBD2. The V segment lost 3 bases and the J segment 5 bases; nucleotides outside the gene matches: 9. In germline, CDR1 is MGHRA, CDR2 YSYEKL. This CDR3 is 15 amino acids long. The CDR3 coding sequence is TGCGCCAGCAGCCATCCCCCAGCGGGAGTCGACGAGCAGTACTTC. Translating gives CASSHPPAGVDEQYF.

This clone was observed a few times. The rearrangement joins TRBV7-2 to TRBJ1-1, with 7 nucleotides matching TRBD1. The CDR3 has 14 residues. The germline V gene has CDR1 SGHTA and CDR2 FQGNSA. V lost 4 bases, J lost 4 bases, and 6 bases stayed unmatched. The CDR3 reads CASSSTGTSTEAFF. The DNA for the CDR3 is TGTGCCAGCAGCTCGACAGGGACGTCCACTGAAGCTTTCTTT.

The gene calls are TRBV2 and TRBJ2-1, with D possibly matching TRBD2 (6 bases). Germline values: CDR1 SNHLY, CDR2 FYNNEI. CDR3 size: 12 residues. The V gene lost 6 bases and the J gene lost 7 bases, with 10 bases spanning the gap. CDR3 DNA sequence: TGTGCCAGCAGGGGACTTCAAAATGAGCAGTTCTTC. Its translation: CASRGLQNEQFF.